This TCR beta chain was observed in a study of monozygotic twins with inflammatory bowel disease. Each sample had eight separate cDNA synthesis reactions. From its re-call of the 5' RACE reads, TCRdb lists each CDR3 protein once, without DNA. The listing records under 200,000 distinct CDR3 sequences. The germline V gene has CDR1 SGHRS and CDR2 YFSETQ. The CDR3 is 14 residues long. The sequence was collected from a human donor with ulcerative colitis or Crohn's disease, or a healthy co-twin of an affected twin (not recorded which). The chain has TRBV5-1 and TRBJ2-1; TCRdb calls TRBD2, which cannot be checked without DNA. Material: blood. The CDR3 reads CASSLEVPSGQQFF.